The present T cell receptor beta chain was sequenced within a study of radiotherapy plus CTLA-4 blockade in lung cancer. Study results and caveats: An expansion of tumor-derived TCR clones occurred in blood after radiotherapy plus ipilimumab.

The CDR3 is 15 residues long. The J segment lost 12 bases and the V segment lost 5 bases, leaving 16 bases of the junction unmatched. Germline assignment: CDR1 MDHEN and CDR2 SYDVKM. Assay: immunoSEQ multiplex PCR; the TCRdb copy retains only in-frame clones and omits some. The sample includes about 50,000 clones, roughly four fifths seen only once; the top ten take more than 4%. Worth noting for this clone: Antigen: not known.

The V and J genes are TRBV28 and TRBJ2-1, with 7 positions matching TRBD1. The clonotype comes from a human donor with non-small cell lung cancer whose response to radiotherapy plus ipilimumab could not be evaluated. This sample comprised peripheral blood, obtained from a patient treated with radiotherapy plus ipilimumab. CDR3 protein: CASSRGDRTMSGQFF. The CDR3 bases are TGTGCCAGCAGTCGAGGGGACAGAACAATGAGTGGGCAGTTCTTC.